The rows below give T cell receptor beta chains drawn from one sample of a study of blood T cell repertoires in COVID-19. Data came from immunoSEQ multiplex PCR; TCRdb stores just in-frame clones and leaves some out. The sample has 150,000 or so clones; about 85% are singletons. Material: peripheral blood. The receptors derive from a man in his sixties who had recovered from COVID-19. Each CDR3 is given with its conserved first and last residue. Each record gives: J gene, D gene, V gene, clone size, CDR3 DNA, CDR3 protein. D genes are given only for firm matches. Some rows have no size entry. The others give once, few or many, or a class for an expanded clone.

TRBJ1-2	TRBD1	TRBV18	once	TGTGCCAGCTCACCAGGGACAGGGCGGGATGGCTACACCTTC	CASSPGTGRDGYTF
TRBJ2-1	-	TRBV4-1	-	TGCGCCAGCAGCCAAGATCGTGCGACTCAAGCCTACAATGAGCAGTTCTTC	CASSQDRATQAYNEQFF
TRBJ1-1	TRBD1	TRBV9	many	TGTGCCAGCAGCGTAGAGACAGGGGGCACTGAAGCTTTCTTT	CASSVETGGTEAFF
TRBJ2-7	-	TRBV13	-	TGTGCCAGCTGTACAGGGCTAACAGAACAGTACTTC	CASCTGLTEQYF
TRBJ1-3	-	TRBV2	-	TGTGCCAGCAGCTACGGACAGTGGGACACCATATATTTT	CASSYGQWDTIYF
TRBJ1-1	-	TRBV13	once	TGTGCCAGCAGCTCGACAGGTGGAGGCACTGAAGCTTTCTTT	CASSSTGGGTEAFF
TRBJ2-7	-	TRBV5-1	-	TGCGCCAGCAGCTTGGGACAGAGCTCGAGAGGCTACGAGCAGTACTTC	CASSLGQSSRGYEQYF
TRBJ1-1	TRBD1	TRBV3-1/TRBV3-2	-	TGTGCCAGCAGCGCAACCGGGACAGGGCGCACTGAAGCTTTCTTT	CASSATGTGRTEAFF
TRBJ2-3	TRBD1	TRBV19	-	TGTGCCAGTAGTATAGATCTGACAGGGCCTCCCCGCACAGATACGCAGTATTTT	CASSIDLTGPPRTDTQYF
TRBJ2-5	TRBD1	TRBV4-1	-	TGCGCCAGCAGCCCCCAGGGGGCGCTGGCAGAGACCCAGTACTTC	CASSPQGALAETQYF
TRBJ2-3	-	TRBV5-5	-	TGTGCCAGCAGCTTCCCCACTACTCCTCAGGATACGCAGTATTTT	CASSFPTTPQDTQYF
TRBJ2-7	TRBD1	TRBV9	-	TGTGCCAGCAGCGTAGCAGGGGGACAGGGGATCGGCGAGCAGTACTTC	CASSVAGGQGIGEQYF
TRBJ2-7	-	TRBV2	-	TGTGCCAGCAGTGACACCGTTCGGGAGCAGTACTTC	CASSDTVREQYF
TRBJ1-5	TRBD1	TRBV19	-	TGTGCCAGGGATGACAGGGGAGGTCCATGGAATAGCAATCAGCCCCAGCATTTT	CARDDRGGPWNSNQPQHF
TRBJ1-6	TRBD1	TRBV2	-	TGTGCCAGCAGTGGGAGGACAGGGGGAGGGACACCCCTCCACTTT	CASSGRTGGGTPLHF
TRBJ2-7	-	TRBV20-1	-	TGCAGTTCGTCGACAGCGTACGAGCAGTACTTC	CSSSTAYEQYF
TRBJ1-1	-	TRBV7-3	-	TGTGCCAGCAGCTCACAGGGAGAAGACACTGAAGCTTTCTTT	CASSSQGEDTEAFF
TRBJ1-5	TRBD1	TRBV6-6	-	TGTGCCAGCCTCCTTCAGGGGGGCAATCAGCCCCAGCATTTT	CASLLQGGNQPQHF
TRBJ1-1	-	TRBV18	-	TGTGCCAGCTCACCACCGTCCGATCTCAGGGCTGAAGCTTTCTTT	CASSPPSDLRAEAFF
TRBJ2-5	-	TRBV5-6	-	TGTGCCAGCAGCCTCGGGCAGGGTAGACAAGAGACCCAGTACTTC	CASSLGQGRQETQYF
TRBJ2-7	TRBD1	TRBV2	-	TGTGCCAGCCGACGGACAGGGGCCTACGAGCAGTACTTC	CASRRTGAYEQYF
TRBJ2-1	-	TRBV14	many	TGTGCCAGCAGCCAAGTTGGACAGAACAATGAGCAGTTCTTC	CASSQVGQNNEQFF
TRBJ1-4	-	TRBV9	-	TGTGCCAGCAGCCCCACCGCAGGGGCAACTAATGAAAAACTGTTTTTT	CASSPTAGATNEKLFF
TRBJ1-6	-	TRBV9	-	TGTGCCAGCAGCGTAGCGGGTAAAGGCGCCTATAATTCACCCCTCCACTTT	CASSVAGKGAYNSPLHF
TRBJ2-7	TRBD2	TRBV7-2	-	TGTGCCAGCAGCTTCAGGAGCGGGGTGCTCGACTTAGAGCAGTACTTC	CASSFRSGVLDLEQYF
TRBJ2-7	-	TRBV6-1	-	TGTGCCAGCAGTGAAGCGAGTCTAACGGCGGGGGAGCAGTACTTC	CASSEASLTAGEQYF
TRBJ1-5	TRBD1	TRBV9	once	TGTGCCAGCAGCGTAGAGGGGACAGGGAATAGCAATCAGCCCCAGCATTTT	CASSVEGTGNSNQPQHF
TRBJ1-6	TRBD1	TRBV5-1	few	TGCGCCAGCACTAGGACAGGGACGGCGGATAATTCACCCCTCCACTTT	CASTRTGTADNSPLHF
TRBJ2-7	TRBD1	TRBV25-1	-	TGTGCCAGCAGTGAACCGGGACAGGGTAACGAGCAGTACTTC	CASSEPGQGNEQYF
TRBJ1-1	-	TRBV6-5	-	TGTGCCAGCAGAGTATCGGGACTCCCTGAAGCTTTCTTT	CASRVSGLPEAFF
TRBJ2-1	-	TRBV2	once	TGTGCCAGCAGTTATATTCCAGTTAGCGACTATAGGAATGAGCAGTTCTTC	CASSYIPVSDYRNEQFF
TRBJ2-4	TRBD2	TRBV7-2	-	TGTGCCAGCAGCTTAGCACTGGAGGCGGGGGTATTTCTGGCCAAAAACATTCAGTACTTC	CASSLALEAGVFLAKNIQYF
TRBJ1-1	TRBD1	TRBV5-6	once	TGTGCCAGCAGCCCGAGGACAGGGGATACCATGAACACTGAAGCTTTCTTT	CASSPRTGDTMNTEAFF
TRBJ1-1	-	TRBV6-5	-	TGTGCCAGCAGTCAAAACAGGGTTACTTTCTTT	CASSQNRVTFF
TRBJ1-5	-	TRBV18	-	TGTGCCAGCTCACCCGACCCCGGGCAGCCCCAGCATTTT	CASSPDPGQPQHF
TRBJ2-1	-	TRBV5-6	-	TGTGCCAGCAGCCCCATGACTCTAGGGGCTCCCTACAATGAGCAGTTCTTC	CASSPMTLGAPYNEQFF
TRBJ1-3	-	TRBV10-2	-	TGCGCCAGCAGCGAGGACACCTTCTCTGGAAACACCATATATTTT	CASSEDTFSGNTIYF